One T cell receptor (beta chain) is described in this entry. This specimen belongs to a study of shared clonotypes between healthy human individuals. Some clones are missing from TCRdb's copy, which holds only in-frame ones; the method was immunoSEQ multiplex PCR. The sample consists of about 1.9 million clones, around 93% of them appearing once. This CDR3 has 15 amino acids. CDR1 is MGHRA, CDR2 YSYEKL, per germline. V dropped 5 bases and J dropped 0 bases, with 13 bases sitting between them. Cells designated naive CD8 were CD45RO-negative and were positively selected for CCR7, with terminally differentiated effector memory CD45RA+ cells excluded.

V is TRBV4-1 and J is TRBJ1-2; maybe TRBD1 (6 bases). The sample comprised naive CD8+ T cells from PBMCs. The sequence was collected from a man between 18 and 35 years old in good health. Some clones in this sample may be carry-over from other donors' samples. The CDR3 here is CASSKQGPTNYGYTF. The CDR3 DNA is TGCGCCAGCAGCAAACAGGGTCCCACTAACTATGGCTACACCTTC.